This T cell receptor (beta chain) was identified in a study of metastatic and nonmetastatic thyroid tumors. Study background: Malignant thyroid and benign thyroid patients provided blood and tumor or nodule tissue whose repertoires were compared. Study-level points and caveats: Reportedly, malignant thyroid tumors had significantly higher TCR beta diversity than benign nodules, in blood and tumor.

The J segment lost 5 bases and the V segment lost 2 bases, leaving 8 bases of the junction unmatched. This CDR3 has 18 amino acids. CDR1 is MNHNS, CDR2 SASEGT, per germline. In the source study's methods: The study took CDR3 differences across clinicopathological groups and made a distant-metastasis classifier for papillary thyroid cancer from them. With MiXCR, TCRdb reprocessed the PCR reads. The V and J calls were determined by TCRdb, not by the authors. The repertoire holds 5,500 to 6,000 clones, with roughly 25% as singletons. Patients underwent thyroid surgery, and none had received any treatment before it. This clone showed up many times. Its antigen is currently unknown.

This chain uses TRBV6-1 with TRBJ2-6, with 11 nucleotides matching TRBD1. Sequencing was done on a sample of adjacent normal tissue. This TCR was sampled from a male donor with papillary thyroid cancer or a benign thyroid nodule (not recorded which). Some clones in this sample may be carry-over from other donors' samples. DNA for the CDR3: TGTGCCAGCAGTGAAAACCGGGACAGGGGGGGCTGGGCCAACGTCCTGACTTTC. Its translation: CASSENRDRGGWANVLTF.